The 19 T cell receptor beta chains below come from one sample, sequenced in a study of CD8 T cells in ankylosing spondylitis. TCRdb reprocessed the 5' RACE reads with MiXCR, giving one entry per CDR3 protein. The sample consists of almost 250,000 distinct CDR3 sequences, 30% to 35% of them appearing once. The sequenced material came from blood, either unsorted or a sorted T cell fraction (not recorded which). The receptors were gathered from a male donor with ankylosing spondylitis or in good health (not recorded which).

V is TRBV9 and J is TRBJ2-7, with a weak D call TRBD1 (6 bases). Per the germline V gene, CDR1 is SGDLS and CDR2 is YYNGEE. There are 14 residues in the CDR3. Trimming removed 1 base at V and 2 bases at J, with 10 bases between. CDR3 DNA: TGTGCCAGCAGCGTAAACCAGGGGCCCTACGAGCAGTACTTC. It encodes CASSVNQGPYEQYF.

V is TRBV5-1 and J is TRBJ2-1; the D gene is possibly TRBD2 (6 bases). Germline loops: CDR1 SGHRS, CDR2 YFSETQ. This CDR3 contains 16 residues. Trimming took 0 bases from V and 0 from J, leaving 10 bases between them. CDR3 residues: CASSLALGSSYNEQFF. DNA for the CDR3: TGCGCCAGCAGCTTGGCCCTCGGGAGCTCCTACAATGAGCAGTTCTTC.

The chain joins TRBV7-9 to TRBJ2-7; 11 nucleotides line up with TRBD1. V trimming: 4 bases; J trimming: 2 bases; junction bases outside the gene matches: 10. Germline V CDR1 and CDR2: SEHNR, FQNEAQ (reference sequence). This CDR3 has 17 residues. CDR3 DNA sequence: TGTGCCAGCAGCTCATCGCGGGACAGGGGGAGCGCCTACGAGCAGTACTTC. Its translation is CASSSSRDRGSAYEQYF. Full variable domain (outside the CDR3, taken from reference TRBV7-9 and TRBJ2-7): DTGVSQNPRHKITKRGQNVTFRCDPISEHNRLYWYRQTLGQGPEFLTYFQNEAQLEKSRLLSDRFSAERPKGSFSTLEIQRTEQGDSAMYLCASSSSRDRGSAYEQYFGPGTRLTVT.

This chain connects TRBV5-1 to TRBJ2-5; a possible D gene is TRBD1 (6 bases). This CDR3 is 16 amino acids long. Trimming cost V 3 bases and J 4 bases, with 19 bases left between them. CDR1 is SGHRS and CDR2 is YFSETQ in the germline V gene. The CDR3 DNA is TGCGCCAGCAGCTCGGCCGGGGACACACGGTTAGAGACCCAGTACTTC. Protein: CASSSAGDTRLETQYF. Looking up the rest from reference TRBV5-1 and TRBJ2-5 gives the full variable domain: KAGVTQTPRYLIKTRGQQVTLSCSPISGHRSVSWYQQTPGQGLQFLFEYFSETQRNKGNFPGRFSGRQFSNSRSEMNVSTLELGDSALYLCASSSAGDTRLETQYFGPGTRLLVL.

This clonotype was observed at least ten times. The rearrangement links TRBV29-1 to TRBJ1-1; 7 nucleotides agree with TRBD1. Germline-derived CDR1 and CDR2 are SQVTM and ANQGSEA. Trimming took 5 bases from V and 1 from J; bases not matched to a gene: 4. This CDR3 is 13 amino acids long. CDR3 region: CSVRAGGNTEAFF. The CDR3 nucleotides are TGCAGCGTTCGGGCAGGGGGGAACACTGAAGCTTTCTTT.

The chain couples TRBV20-1 to TRBJ2-7; possibly TRBD1 for D (5 bases). V lost 0 bases to trimming and J lost 4 bases, with 16 bases between them. This CDR3 region has 15 residues. Germline-derived CDR1 and CDR2 are DFQATT and SNEGSKA (reference sequence). The CDR3 loop reads CSAREKETAAYEQYF. The CDR3 DNA is TGCAGTGCTAGAGAAAAGGAGACAGCAGCTTACGAGCAGTACTTC.

This clonotype occurred a few times. The genes are TRBV6-5 and TRBJ1-2; D ambiguous. The CDR3 runs 11 residues. Trimming removed 8 bases at V and 7 bases at J, with 11 bases between. In germline, CDR1 is MNHEY, CDR2 SVGAGI. CDR3 residues: CASAAAGGYTF. The CDR3 DNA is TGTGCCAGCGCGGCAGCCGGTGGCTACACCTTC.

This clonotype was found a few times. The chain joins TRBV20-1 to TRBJ2-3; D is perhaps TRBD1 or TRBD2 (6 bases each). The length of the CDR3 is 13 residues. V was trimmed by 3 bases and J by 2 bases, leaving 9 bases between them. CDR1 and CDR2 (germline): DFQATT, SNEGSKA (reference sequence). The CDR3 nucleotides are TGCAGTGCTAGCGGGGGCCTCACAGATACGCAGTATTTT. Amino acid sequence: CSASGGLTDTQYF.

This clonotype was counted only a few times. The V call is TRBV10-3, the J call TRBJ2-1; D is unclear. V shed 0 bases and J shed 8 bases, with 8 bases lying between them. Germline CDR1 and CDR2: ENHRY and SYGVKD. The CDR3 totals 13 residues. This CDR3 reads CAISESMNYEQFF. The CDR3 nucleotides read TGTGCCATCAGTGAGTCGATGAACTATGAGCAGTTCTTC.

This chain uses TRBV20-1 with TRBJ2-1; D uncertain. The germline gives CDR1 DFQATT, CDR2 SNEGSKA (reference sequence). V was shortened by 1 base and J by 9 bases, with 10 bases between the two germline ends. The CDR3 contains 12 residues. CDR3 protein: CSARGPKFEQFF. CDR3 DNA: TGCAGTGCTAGAGGGCCCAAGTTTGAGCAGTTCTTC.

This clonotype was seen more than once but under ten times. This rearrangement joins TRBV28 to TRBJ2-3; 7 nucleotides line up with TRBD2. J was trimmed by 5 bases and V by 3 bases; bases with no gene match: 17. The germline V gene has CDR1 MDHEN and CDR2 SYDVKM. The CDR3 extends over 18 amino acids. CDR3 sequence reads: CASSFPQRSGDAGDTQYF. The DNA of the CDR3 is TGTGCCAGCAGTTTTCCCCAAAGGAGCGGGGATGCGGGAGATACGCAGTATTTT.

This clonotype occurred once. The chain recombines TRBV5-1 with TRBJ2-3; TRBD2 agrees at 11 bases. The CDR3 contains 16 residues. Germline CDR1 SGHRS, CDR2 YFSETQ. V was pared by 0 bases and J by 2 bases, with 2 bases of the junction left unmatched. CDR3 nucleotides: TGCGCCAGCAGCTTGGAGGGACTAGCGGTCACAGATACGCAGTATTTT. It specifies CASSLEGLAVTDTQYF.

This clonotype was seen a few times. The chain couples TRBV29-1 to TRBJ1-2, with D tentatively TRBD1 (5 bases). Germline V gives CDR1 SQVTM, CDR2 ANQGSEA. V lost 5 bases and J 8 bases, leaving 18 bases between the germline ends. This CDR3 spans 13 amino acids. CDR3 sequence reads: CSVLRQGAWGYTF. The CDR3 DNA sequence: TGCAGCGTTCTCCGGCAGGGCGCTTGGGGCTACACCTTC.

The chain carries TRBV11-2 and TRBJ2-3; possible D gene TRBD1, 5 bases. The CDR3 spans 16 residues. Deletions cut 5 bases from V and 2 bases from J, with 17 bases between. Germline lookup yields CDR1 SGHAT and CDR2 FQNNGV. This chain's CDR3 is CASSMTRAIITDTQYF. The CDR3, as DNA: TGTGCCAGCAGCATGACCAGGGCTATAATCACAGATACGCAGTATTTT. Combining the CDR3 with reference TRBV11-2 and TRBJ2-3 gives the whole variable domain EAGVAQSPRYKIIEKRQSVAFWCNPISGHATLYWYQQILGQGPKLLIQFQNNGVVDDSQLPKDRFSAERLKGVDSTLKIQPAKLEDSAVYLCASSMTRAIITDTQYFGPGTRLTVL.

This rearrangement joins TRBV7-2 to TRBJ2-2, with 9 bases that match TRBD1. Germline lookup yields CDR1 SGHTA and CDR2 FQGNSA. Losses at the gene ends were 5 bases for V and 7 bases for J; bases not matched to a gene: 8. This CDR3 has 15 amino acids. The CDR3 nucleotides are TGTGCCAGCAGCCCTCCCGGGACAGGGATCGGGGAGCTGTTTTTT. It is translated as CASSPPGTGIGELFF. The full variable domain, rest sourced from reference TRBV7-2 and TRBJ2-2, is GAGVSQSPSNKVTEKGKDVELRCDPISGHTALYWYRQSLGQGLEFLIYFQGNSAPDKSGLPSDRFSAERTGGSVSTLTIQRTQQEDSAVYLCASSPPGTGIGELFFGEGSRLTVL.

This sequence joins TRBV6-1 and TRBJ2-1; 8 bases line up with TRBD1. The CDR3 loop spans 13 amino acids. Losses at the gene ends were 6 bases for V and 6 bases for J; bases not matched to a gene: 4. Germline V gene lookup returns CDR1 MNHNS and CDR2 SASEGT. The CDR3 protein is CASRDRVTNEQFF. For the CDR3, the DNA is TGTGCCAGCAGGGACAGGGTAACCAATGAGCAGTTCTTC.

This sequence joins TRBV7-8 and TRBJ2-3; 7 nucleotides agree with TRBD2. Germline loops: CDR1 SGHVS, CDR2 FQNEAQ. J gave up 5 bases and V 2 bases, and 4 bases lay outside the gene matches. The CDR3 totals 14 residues. The CDR3 nucleotides are TGTGCCAGCAGCTTAACTAGCGCTGGAGATACGCAGTATTTT. Translated: CASSLTSAGDTQYF.

The chain recombines TRBV7-2 with TRBJ2-3; 11 bases match TRBD2. V shed 5 bases and J 0 bases; nucleotides not matched to a gene: 4. Germline lookup yields CDR1 SGHTA and CDR2 FQGNSA. The CDR3 is made up of 16 amino acids. The CDR3 DNA reads TGTGCCAGCAGCCAGGGACTAGCGGATAGCACAGATACGCAGTATTTT. It encodes CASSQGLADSTDTQYF.

The chain couples TRBV20-1 to TRBJ1-5, with TRBD1 matching over 9 bases. From germline, CDR1 is DFQATT and CDR2 SNEGSKA (reference sequence). Trimming removed 6 bases from V and 11 bases from J; junction bases left unmatched: 11. The CDR3 contains 13 residues. The CDR3 loop reads CSANRGQGRAQHF. CDR3 nucleotides: TGCAGTGCGAACCGGGGACAGGGTCGGGCCCAGCATTTT.